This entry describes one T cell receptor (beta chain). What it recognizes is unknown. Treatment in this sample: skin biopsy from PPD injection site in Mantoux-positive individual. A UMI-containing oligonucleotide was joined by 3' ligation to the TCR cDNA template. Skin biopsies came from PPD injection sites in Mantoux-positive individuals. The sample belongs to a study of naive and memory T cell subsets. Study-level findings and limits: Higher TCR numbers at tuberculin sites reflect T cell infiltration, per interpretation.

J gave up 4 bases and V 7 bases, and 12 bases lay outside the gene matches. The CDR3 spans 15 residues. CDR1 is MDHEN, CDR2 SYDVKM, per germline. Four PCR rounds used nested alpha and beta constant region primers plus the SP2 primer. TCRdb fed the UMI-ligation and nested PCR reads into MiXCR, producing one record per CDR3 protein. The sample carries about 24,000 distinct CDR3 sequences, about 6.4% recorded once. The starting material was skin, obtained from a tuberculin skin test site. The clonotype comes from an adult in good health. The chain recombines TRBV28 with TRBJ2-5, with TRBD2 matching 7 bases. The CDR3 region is CASTTSGEAGETQYF. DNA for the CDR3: TGTGCCAGCACCACGAGCGGGGAAGCTGGAGAGACCCAGTACTTC.